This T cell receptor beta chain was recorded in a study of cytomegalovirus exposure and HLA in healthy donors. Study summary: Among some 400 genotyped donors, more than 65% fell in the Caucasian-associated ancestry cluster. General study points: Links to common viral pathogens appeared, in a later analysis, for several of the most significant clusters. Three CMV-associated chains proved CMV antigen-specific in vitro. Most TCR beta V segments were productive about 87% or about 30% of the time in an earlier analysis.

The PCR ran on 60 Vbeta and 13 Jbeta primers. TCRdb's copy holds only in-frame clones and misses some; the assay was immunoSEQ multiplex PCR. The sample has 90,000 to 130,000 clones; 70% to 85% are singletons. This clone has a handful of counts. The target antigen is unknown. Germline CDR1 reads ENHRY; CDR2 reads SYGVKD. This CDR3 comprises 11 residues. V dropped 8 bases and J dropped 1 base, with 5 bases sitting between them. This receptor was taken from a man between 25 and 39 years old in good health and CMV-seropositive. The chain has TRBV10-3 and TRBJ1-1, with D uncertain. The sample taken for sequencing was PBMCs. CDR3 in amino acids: CAISRNTEAFF. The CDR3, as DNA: TGTGCCATCTCCCGGAACACTGAAGCTTTCTTT.